A selection of T cell receptor beta chains follows, all from one sample in a study of T-cell reconstitution after alpha-beta-depleted transplantation in children. MiXCR, run by TCRdb on the PCR reads, gives a single entry per CDR3 protein. The sample contains about 980,000 distinct CDR3 sequences, roughly 31% of which appear only once. This sample comprised PBMCs, mostly from graft donor cells, obtained 360 days after TCRalphabeta/CD19-depleted stem cell transplant. These receptors were obtained from a boy younger than two who had a stem cell transplant for SCID, so the T cells may come from the graft donor. Each CDR3 is given with its conserved first and last residue. The order of the fields is V gene, clone size, J gene, D gene, CDR3 protein, CDR3 DNA. The D gene is left open where the match is weak. For some rows the clone size is stated as once, few or many, or as a class when expanded; others skip it.

>TRBV27|few|TRBJ2-7|NA
CASSSTYDYEQYF
TGTGCCAGCAGTTCGACCTACGACTACGAGCAGTACTTC
>TRBV28|NA|TRBJ1-2|NA
CASSFTGPWIRGYGYTF
TGTGCCAGCAGTTTTACGGGACCGTGGATTAGAGGCTATGGCTACACCTTC
>TRBV20-1|few|TRBJ2-4|NA
CSVRGVGKPIQYF
TGCAGTGTTAGAGGAGTGGGGAAGCCAATTCAGTACTTC
>TRBV12-3/TRBV12-4|NA|TRBJ2-1|NA
CASSLHAGLLYNEQFF
TGTGCCAGCAGTTTACACGCGGGTCTGCTATACAATGAGCAGTTCTTC
>TRBV2|NA|TRBJ2-7|NA
CASSEWGLPYSYEQYF
TGTGCCAGCAGTGAATGGGGATTACCTTATTCCTACGAGCAGTACTTC
>TRBV4-1|few|TRBJ2-1|TRBD1
CASSRNGQGAYNEQFF
TGCGCCAGCAGCCGTAACGGGCAGGGGGCTTACAATGAGCAGTTCTTC
>TRBV27|NA|TRBJ2-1|TRBD2
CATGFWRGGNNEQFF
TGTGCCACCGGTTTCTGGCGGGGGGGTAACAATGAGCAGTTCTTC
>TRBV7-8|few|TRBJ1-1|NA
CASSSNLGRILMGEAFF
TGTGCCAGCAGCTCCAACCTTGGACGGATATTGATGGGTGAAGCTTTCTTT
>TRBV24-1|few|TRBJ2-2|NA
CATSDLTRNTGELFF
TGTGCCACCAGTGACCTGACAAGGAACACCGGGGAGCTGTTTTTT
>TRBV12-3/TRBV12-4|few|TRBJ2-4|NA
CASSLLGPNIQYF
TGTGCCAGCAGTTTATTAGGACCAAACATTCAGTACTTC
>TRBV20-1|NA|TRBJ2-1|TRBD2
CSARPGLSSYNEQFF
TGCAGTGCTCGGCCGGGACTAAGCTCCTACAATGAGCAGTTCTTC
>TRBV4-1|NA|TRBJ2-3|NA
CASSQGLKSTDTQYF
TGCGCCAGCAGCCAAGGACTCAAGAGCACAGATACGCAGTATTTT
>TRBV29-1|few|TRBJ2-1|NA
CSVGDAREFF
TGCAGCGTGGGGGACGCGCGAGAGTTCTTC
>TRBV29-1|NA|TRBJ2-1|NA
CSVVGNRRPNNEQFF
TGCAGCGTTGTCGGGAACAGACGCCCTAACAATGAGCAGTTCTTC
>TRBV7-9|NA|TRBJ2-7|NA
CASSLARNTYEQYF
TGTGCCAGCAGCTTAGCCAGAAATACCTACGAGCAGTACTTC
>TRBV20-1|few|TRBJ1-1|NA
CSAGQKREAFF
TGCAGTGCGGGGCAAAAAAGAGAAGCTTTCTTT
>TRBV3-1|once|TRBJ2-5|TRBD2
CASSQGLAGGGTQYF
TGTGCCAGCAGCCAAGGACTAGCGGGGGGGGGGACCCAGTACTTC
>TRBV28|NA|TRBJ1-1|NA
CASSSRNTHTEAFF
TGTGCCAGCAGTTCTCGGAACACTCACACTGAAGCTTTCTTT
>TRBV12-3/TRBV12-4|NA|TRBJ1-1|NA
CASSFAVRMNTEAFF
TGTGCCAGCAGTTTTGCGGTCCGCATGAACACTGAAGCTTTCTTT
>TRBV27|few|TRBJ1-1|NA
CASSPRDFLNTEAFF
TGTGCCAGCAGCCCAAGGGACTTTCTGAACACTGAAGCTTTCTTT
>TRBV19|NA|TRBJ2-7|TRBD1
CASSIDRESGDQQYF
TGTGCCAGTAGTATCGACAGGGAAAGTGGGGACCAGCAGTACTTC
>TRBV2|NA|TRBJ2-3|TRBD2
CASSPWTRVDTQYF
TGTGCCAGCAGTCCCTGGACTAGAGTGGATACGCAGTATTTT
>TRBV7-9|NA|TRBJ1-1|TRBD1
CASSPLDRVNTEAFF
TGTGCCAGCAGCCCTTTGGACAGGGTGAACACTGAAGCTTTCTTT
>TRBV11-2|NA|TRBJ2-2|NA
CASRIVFGGRNTGELFF
TGTGCCAGCAGGATAGTTTTCGGGGGCCGGAACACCGGGGAGCTGTTTTTT
>TRBV20-1|NA|TRBJ2-7|TRBD1
CSARDLGQGSREQYF
TGCAGTGCTAGAGATTTGGGACAGGGGTCAAGGGAGCAGTACTTC
>TRBV6-5|NA|TRBJ1-1|TRBD1
CASSYSTGFDQAFF
TGTGCCAGCAGTTACTCGACAGGGTTTGATCAAGCTTTCTTT
>TRBV5-1|few|TRBJ2-5|NA
CASSLYPQKTQYF
TGCGCCAGCAGCTTGTACCCCCAGAAGACCCAGTACTTC
>TRBV20-1|NA|TRBJ1-5|TRBD1
CSASSGQGGNQPQHF
TGCAGTGCTAGTTCGGGACAGGGGGGTAATCAGCCCCAGCATTTT
>TRBV7-9|few|TRBJ1-6|NA
CASSPTGTENSPLHF
TGTGCCAGCAGCCCTACCGGGACGGAAAATTCACCCCTCCACTTT
>TRBV5-6|many|TRBJ2-1|TRBD2
CASSLAGGVYNEQFF
TGTGCCAGCAGCTTGGCGGGGGGAGTTTACAATGAGCAGTTCTTC
>TRBV2|few|TRBJ2-7|TRBD2
CASRSGTSTHEQYF
TGTGCCAGCAGATCCGGGACTAGCACCCACGAGCAGTACTTC
>TRBV15|few|TRBJ2-7|NA
CATSPLLPYEQYF
TGTGCCACCAGCCCTCTACTACCCTACGAGCAGTACTTC
>TRBV5-1|few|TRBJ2-3|TRBD2
CASSLALGLAGATRTDTQYF
TGCGCCAGCAGCTTGGCTTTGGGACTAGCGGGGGCGACCCGGACAGATACGCAGTATTTT
>TRBV20-1|NA|TRBJ2-7|NA
CSASSRAYEQYF
TGCAGTGCTAGTTCCAGGGCTTACGAGCAGTACTTC
>TRBV5-6|NA|TRBJ2-3|NA
CASSLVTSWSTSTDTQYF
TGTGCCAGCAGCTTGGTCACATCGTGGAGTACTAGCACAGATACGCAGTATTTT
>TRBV6-1|NA|TRBJ1-2|NA
CASRAGATNYGYTF
TGTGCCAGCAGAGCAGGGGCCACTAACTATGGCTACACCTTC
>TRBV10-3|NA|TRBJ1-2|NA
CAISLDGGHGYTF
TGTGCCATCAGTTTGGACGGAGGCCATGGCTACACCTTC
>TRBV6-2/TRBV6-3|few|TRBJ2-5|NA
CASCFTWGETQYF
TGTGCCAGCTGCTTTACTTGGGGGGAGACCCAGTACTTC
>TRBV4-3|few|TRBJ2-7|NA
CASSQGLTATYEQYF
TGCGCCAGCAGCCAAGGACTAACGGCGACCTACGAGCAGTACTTC
>TRBV11-2|NA|TRBJ2-3|TRBD1
CASSLDGTGTDTQYF
TGTGCCAGCAGCTTAGATGGGACAGGCACAGATACGCAGTATTTT
>TRBV25-1|NA|TRBJ2-3|NA
CASSEYGRPTDTQYF
TGTGCCAGCAGTGAATATGGGAGACCCACAGATACGCAGTATTTT
>TRBV3-1|NA|TRBJ2-6|TRBD2
CASSPSPGGLAGATPGANVLTF
TGTGCCAGCAGCCCCTCCCCGGGGGGACTAGCGGGGGCCACCCCTGGGGCCAACGTCCTGACTTTC
>TRBV5-1|NA|TRBJ2-7|TRBD2
CASSFILTRDYSYEQYF
TGCGCCAGCAGCTTCATTCTAACAAGGGACTACTCCTACGAGCAGTACTTC
>TRBV20-1|few|TRBJ2-5|NA
CSVGAGRRETQYF
TGCAGTGTTGGCGCGGGGCGGCGAGAGACCCAGTACTTC
>TRBV2|NA|TRBJ2-1|NA
CASSETGASYNEQFF
TGTGCCAGCAGTGAAACGGGGGCTTCCTACAATGAGCAGTTCTTC
>TRBV20-1|few|TRBJ2-1|NA
CSASADLAYNEQFF
TGCAGTGCTAGCGCGGACCTGGCCTACAATGAGCAGTTCTTC
>TRBV20-1|many|TRBJ2-5|NA
CSAQTGAGETQYF
TGCAGTGCTCAGACGGGGGCCGGAGAGACCCAGTACTTC
>TRBV28|NA|TRBJ1-1|NA
CATRSGRKKTEAFF
TGTGCCACCCGGTCAGGGCGGAAAAAAACTGAAGCTTTCTTT
>TRBV5-1|NA|TRBJ1-2|NA
CASTDPGAANYGYTF
TGCGCCAGCACCGATCCGGGGGCAGCTAACTATGGCTACACCTTC
>TRBV24-1|few|TRBJ2-1|NA
CATSDNRGGNNEQFF
TGTGCCACCAGTGATAATAGGGGGGGGAACAATGAGCAGTTCTTC
>TRBV12-3/TRBV12-4|NA|TRBJ2-7|NA
CASSFFGVYEQYF
TGTGCCAGCAGTTTCTTTGGGGTCTACGAGCAGTACTTC
>TRBV6-1|few|TRBJ2-7|NA
CASSEFPGPSYEQYF
TGTGCCAGCAGTGAATTCCCAGGGCCTTCCTACGAGCAGTACTTC
>TRBV4-1|NA|TRBJ2-4|TRBD1
CASSQVPGGDGNIQYF
TGCGCCAGCAGCCAAGTCCCAGGGGGCGATGGAAACATTCAGTACTTC